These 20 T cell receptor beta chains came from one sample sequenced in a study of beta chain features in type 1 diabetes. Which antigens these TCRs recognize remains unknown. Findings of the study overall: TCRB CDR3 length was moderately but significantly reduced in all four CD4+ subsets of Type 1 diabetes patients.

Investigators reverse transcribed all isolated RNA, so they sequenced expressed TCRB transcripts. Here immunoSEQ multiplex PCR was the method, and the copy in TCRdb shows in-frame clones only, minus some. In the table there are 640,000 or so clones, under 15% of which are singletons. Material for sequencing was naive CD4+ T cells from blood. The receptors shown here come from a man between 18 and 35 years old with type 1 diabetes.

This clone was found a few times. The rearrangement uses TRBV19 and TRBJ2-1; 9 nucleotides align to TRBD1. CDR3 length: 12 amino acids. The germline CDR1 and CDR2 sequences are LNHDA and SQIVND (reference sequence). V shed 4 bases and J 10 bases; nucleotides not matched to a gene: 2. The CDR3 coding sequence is TGTGCCAGTAGTACTACAGGGGGCGAGCAGTTCTTC. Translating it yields CASSTTGGEQFF.

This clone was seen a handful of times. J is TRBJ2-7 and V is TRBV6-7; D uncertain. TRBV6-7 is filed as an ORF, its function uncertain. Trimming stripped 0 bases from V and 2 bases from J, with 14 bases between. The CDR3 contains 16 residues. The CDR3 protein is CASSYSVSRIPYEQYF. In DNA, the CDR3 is TGTGCCAGCAGTTACTCAGTCAGTCGTATCCCCTACGAGCAGTACTTC.

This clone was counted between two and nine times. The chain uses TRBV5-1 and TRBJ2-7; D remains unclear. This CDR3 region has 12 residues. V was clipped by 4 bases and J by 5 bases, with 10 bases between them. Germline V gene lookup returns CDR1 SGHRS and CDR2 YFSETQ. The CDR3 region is CASSLRKDEQYF. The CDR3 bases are TGCGCCAGCAGCCTCCGGAAGGACGAGCAGTACTTC.

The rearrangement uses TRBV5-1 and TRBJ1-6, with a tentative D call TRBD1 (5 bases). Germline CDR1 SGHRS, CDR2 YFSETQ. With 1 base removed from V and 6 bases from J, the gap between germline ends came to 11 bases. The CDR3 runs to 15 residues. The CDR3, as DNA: TGCGCCAGCAGCTTGTCTCCAGGGAGTAATTCACCCCTCCACTTT. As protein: CASSLSPGSNSPLHF.

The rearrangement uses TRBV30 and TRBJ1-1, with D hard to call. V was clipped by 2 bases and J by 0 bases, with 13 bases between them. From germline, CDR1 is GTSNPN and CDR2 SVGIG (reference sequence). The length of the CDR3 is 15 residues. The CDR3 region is CAWSSAFGMNTEAFF. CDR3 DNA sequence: TGTGCCTGGAGTTCAGCGTTTGGGATGAACACTGAAGCTTTCTTT.

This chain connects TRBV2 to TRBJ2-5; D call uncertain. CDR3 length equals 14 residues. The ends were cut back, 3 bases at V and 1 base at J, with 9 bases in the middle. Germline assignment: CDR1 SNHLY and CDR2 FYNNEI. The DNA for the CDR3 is TGTGCCAGCAGTGACGGAGTAGGCCAAGAGACCCAGTACTTC. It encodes CASSDGVGQETQYF.

CDR3 loop: CASSDGQGYNEQFF. CDR3 bases: TGCGCCAGCAGTGATGGGCAGGGCTACAATGAGCAGTTCTTC. The gene calls are TRBV10-1 and TRBJ2-1, with a weak D call TRBD1 (5 bases). Per the germline V gene, CDR1 is WNHNN and CDR2 is SYGVQD (reference sequence). This CDR3 has 14 residues. V lost 3 bases and J 3 bases, leaving 9 bases between the germline ends.

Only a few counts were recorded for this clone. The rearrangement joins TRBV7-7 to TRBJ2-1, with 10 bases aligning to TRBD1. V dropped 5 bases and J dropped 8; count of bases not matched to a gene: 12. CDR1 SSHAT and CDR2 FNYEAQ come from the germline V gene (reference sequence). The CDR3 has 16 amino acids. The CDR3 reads CASSRAGTGEGDEQFF. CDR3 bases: TGTGCCAGCAGCAGAGCCGGGACAGGGGAGGGCGATGAGCAGTTCTTC. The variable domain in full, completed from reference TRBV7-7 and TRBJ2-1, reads GAGVSQSPRYKVTKRGQDVTLRCDPISSHATLYWYQQALGQGPEFLTYFNYEAQPDKSGLPSDRFSAERPEGSISTLTIQRTEQRDSAMYRCASSRAGTGEGDEQFFGPGTRLTVL.

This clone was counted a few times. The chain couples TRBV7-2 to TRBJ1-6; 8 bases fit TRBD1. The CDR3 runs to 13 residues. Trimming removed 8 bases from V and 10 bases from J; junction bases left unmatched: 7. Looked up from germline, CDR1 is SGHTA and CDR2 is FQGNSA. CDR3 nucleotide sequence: TGTGCCAGCCAAGGACAGGGTGGCTCACCCCTCCACTTT. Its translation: CASQGQGGSPLHF.

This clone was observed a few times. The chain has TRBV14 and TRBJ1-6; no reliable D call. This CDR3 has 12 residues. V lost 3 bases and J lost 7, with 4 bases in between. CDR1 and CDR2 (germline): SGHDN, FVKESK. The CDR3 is CASSQENSPLHF. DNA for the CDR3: TGTGCCAGCAGCCAGGAAAATTCACCCCTCCACTTT.

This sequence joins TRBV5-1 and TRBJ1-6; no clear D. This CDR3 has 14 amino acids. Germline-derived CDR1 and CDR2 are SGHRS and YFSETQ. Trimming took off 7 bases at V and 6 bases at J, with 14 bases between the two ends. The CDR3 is CASFGNRFNSPLHF. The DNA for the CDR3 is TGCGCCAGCTTCGGGAATAGATTTAATTCACCCCTCCACTTT.

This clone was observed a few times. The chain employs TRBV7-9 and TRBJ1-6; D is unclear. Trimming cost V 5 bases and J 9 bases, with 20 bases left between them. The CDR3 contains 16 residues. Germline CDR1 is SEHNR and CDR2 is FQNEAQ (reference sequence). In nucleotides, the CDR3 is TGTGCCAGCAGCCATGACGGACCCTCTTCGGGTTCACCCCTCCACTTT. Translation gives CASSHDGPSSGSPLHF.

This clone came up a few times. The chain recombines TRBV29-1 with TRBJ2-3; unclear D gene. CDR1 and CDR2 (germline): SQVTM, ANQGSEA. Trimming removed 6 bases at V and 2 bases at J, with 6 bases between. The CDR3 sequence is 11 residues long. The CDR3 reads CSVKTTDTQYF. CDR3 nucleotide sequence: TGCAGCGTGAAGACCACAGATACGCAGTATTTT.

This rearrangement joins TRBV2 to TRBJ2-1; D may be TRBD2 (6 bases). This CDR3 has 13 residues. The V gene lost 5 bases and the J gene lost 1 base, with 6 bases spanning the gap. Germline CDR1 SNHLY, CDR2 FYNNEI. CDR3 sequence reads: CASSLASYNEQFF. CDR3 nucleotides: TGTGCCAGCAGTCTAGCGTCCTACAATGAGCAGTTCTTC.

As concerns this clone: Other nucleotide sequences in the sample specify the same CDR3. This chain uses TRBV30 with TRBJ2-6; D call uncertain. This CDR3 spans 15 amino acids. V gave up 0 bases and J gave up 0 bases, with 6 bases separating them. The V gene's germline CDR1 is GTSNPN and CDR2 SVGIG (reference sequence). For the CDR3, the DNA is TGTGCCTGGAGTGTCTGGGGCTCTGGGGCCAACGTCCTGACTTTC. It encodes CAWSVWGSGANVLTF.

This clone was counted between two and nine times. In nucleotides, the CDR3 is TGTGCCAGTAGTATAGAGGCGGGCGTCCTGACTTTC. Translated, it gives CASSIEAGVLTF. The chain couples TRBV19 to TRBJ2-6; weak D call: TRBD2 (5 bases). V was clipped by 0 bases and J by 12 bases, with 6 bases between them. Germline assignment: CDR1 LNHDA and CDR2 SQIVND (reference sequence). The CDR3 has 12 residues.

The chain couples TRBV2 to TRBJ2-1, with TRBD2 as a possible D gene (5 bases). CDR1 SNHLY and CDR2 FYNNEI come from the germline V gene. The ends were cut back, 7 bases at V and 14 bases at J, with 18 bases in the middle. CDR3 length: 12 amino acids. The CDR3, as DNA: TGTGCCAGCACCCGAAACGGGGAATTGGAGTTCTTC. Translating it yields CASTRNGELEFF.

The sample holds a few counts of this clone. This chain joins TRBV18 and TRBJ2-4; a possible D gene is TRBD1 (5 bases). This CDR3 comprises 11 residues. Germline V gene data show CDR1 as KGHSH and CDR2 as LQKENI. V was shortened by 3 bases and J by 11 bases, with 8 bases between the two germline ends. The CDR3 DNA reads TGTGCCAGCTCACCTGACAGCGTTCAGTACTTC. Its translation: CASSPDSVQYF. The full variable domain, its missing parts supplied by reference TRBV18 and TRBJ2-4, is NAGVMQNPRHLVRRRGQEARLRCSPMKGHSHVYWYRQLPEEGLKFMVYLQKENIIDESGMPKERFSAEFPKEGPSILRIQQVVRGDSAAYFCASSPDSVQYFGAGTRLSVL.

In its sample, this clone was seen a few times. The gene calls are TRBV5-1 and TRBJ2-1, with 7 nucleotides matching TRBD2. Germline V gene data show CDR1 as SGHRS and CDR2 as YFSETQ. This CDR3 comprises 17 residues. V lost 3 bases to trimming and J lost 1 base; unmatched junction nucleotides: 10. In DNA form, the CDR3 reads TGCGCCAGCAGCTCCATAGTGCTAGCGGTTTCCTACAATGAGCAGTTCTTC. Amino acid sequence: CASSSIVLAVSYNEQFF. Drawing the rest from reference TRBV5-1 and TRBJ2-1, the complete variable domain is KAGVTQTPRYLIKTRGQQVTLSCSPISGHRSVSWYQQTPGQGLQFLFEYFSETQRNKGNFPGRFSGRQFSNSRSEMNVSTLELGDSALYLCASSSIVLAVSYNEQFFGPGTRLTVL.

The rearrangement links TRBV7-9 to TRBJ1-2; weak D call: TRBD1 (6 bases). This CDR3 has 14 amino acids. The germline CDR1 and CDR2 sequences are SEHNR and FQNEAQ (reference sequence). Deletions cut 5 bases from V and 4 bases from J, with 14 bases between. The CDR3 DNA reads TGTGCCAGCAGCACCGTCAGGGGCTTCTATGGCTACACCTTC. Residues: CASSTVRGFYGYTF. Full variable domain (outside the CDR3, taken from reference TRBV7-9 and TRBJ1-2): DTGVSQNPRHKITKRGQNVTFRCDPISEHNRLYWYRQTLGQGPEFLTYFQNEAQLEKSRLLSDRFSAERPKGSFSTLEIQRTEQGDSAMYLCASSTVRGFYGYTFGSGTRLTVV.